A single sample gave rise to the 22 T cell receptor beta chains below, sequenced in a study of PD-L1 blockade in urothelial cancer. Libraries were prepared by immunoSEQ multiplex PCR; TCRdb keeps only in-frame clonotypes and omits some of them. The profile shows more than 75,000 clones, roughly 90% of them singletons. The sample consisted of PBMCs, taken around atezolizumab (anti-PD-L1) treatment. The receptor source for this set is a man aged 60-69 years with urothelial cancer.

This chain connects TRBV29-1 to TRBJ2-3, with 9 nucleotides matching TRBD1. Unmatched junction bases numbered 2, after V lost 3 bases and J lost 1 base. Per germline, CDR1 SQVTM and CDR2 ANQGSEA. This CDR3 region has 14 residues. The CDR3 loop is CSVEGTGRTDTQYF. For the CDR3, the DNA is TGCAGCGTTGAGGGGACAGGGCGCACAGATACGCAGTATTTT.

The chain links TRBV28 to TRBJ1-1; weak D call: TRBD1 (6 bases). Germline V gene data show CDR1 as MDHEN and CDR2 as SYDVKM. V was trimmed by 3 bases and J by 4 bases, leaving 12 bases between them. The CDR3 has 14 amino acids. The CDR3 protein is CASSLKGGGTEAFF. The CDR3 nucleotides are TGTGCCAGCAGTTTGAAAGGGGGTGGCACTGAAGCTTTCTTT.

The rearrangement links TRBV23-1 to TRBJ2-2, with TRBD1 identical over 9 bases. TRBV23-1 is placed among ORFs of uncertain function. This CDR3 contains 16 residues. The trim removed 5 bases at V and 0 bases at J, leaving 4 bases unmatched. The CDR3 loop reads CASSWTGAPNTGELFF. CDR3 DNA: TGCGCCAGCAGTTGGACAGGGGCGCCGAACACCGGGGAGCTGTTTTTT.

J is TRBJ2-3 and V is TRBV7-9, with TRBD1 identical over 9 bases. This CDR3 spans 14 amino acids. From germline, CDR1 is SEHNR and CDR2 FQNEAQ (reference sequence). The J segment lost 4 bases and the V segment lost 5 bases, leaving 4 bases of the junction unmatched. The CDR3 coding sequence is TGTGCCAGCAGCCGAGGACAGGGGTCAGATACGCAGTATTTT. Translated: CASSRGQGSDTQYF.

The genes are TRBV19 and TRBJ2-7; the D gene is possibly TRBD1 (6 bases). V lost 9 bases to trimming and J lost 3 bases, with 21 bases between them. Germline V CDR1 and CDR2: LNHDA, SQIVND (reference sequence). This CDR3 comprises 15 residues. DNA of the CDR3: TGTGCCAGCAGGGGAGAAGGGCCGGAACGCTACGAGCAGTACTTC. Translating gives CASRGEGPERYEQYF.

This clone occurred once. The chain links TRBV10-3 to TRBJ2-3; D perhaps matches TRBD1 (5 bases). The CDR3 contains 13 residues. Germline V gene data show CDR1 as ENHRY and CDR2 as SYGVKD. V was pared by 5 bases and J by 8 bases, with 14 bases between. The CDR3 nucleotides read TGTGCCATCAGTATTCAACAGGAAACTACGCAGTATTTT. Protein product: CAISIQQETTQYF.

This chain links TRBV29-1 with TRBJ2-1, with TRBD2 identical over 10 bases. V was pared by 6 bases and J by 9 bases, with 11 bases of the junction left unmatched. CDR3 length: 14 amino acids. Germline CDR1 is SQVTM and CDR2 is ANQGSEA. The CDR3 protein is CSVGVSGGVGEQFF. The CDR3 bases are TGCAGCGTGGGTGTCAGCGGGGGGGTTGGTGAGCAGTTCTTC.

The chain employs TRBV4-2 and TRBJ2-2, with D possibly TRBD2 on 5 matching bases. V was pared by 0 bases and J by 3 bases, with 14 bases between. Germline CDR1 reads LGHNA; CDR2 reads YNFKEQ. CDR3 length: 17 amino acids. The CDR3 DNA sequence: TGTGCCAGCAGCCAAGATATGTGGAGCGGATACACCGGGGAGCTGTTTTTT. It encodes CASSQDMWSGYTGELFF.

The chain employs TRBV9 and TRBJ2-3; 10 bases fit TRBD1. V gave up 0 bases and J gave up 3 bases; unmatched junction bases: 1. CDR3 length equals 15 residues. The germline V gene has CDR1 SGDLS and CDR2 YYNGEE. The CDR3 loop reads CASSVGDRGTDTQYF. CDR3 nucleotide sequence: TGTGCCAGCAGCGTAGGGGACAGGGGAACAGATACGCAGTATTTT.

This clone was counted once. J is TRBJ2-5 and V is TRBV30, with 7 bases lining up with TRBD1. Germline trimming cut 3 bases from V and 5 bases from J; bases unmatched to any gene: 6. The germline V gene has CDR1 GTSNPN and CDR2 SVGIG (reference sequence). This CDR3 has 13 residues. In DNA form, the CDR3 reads TGTGCCTGGAGACGACAGGGCGAGGAGACCCAGTACTTC. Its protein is CAWRRQGEETQYF.

Written as DNA, the CDR3 is TGTGCCAGCAGCTTAGTAGGGGGTGCGGTATCCTACAATGAGCAGTTCTTC. Amino acids: CASSLVGGAVSYNEQFF. The V and J genes are TRBV7-9 and TRBJ2-1, with a possible D match to TRBD1 (6 bases). CDR1 and CDR2 (germline): SEHNR, FQNEAQ (reference sequence). The CDR3 consists of 17 residues. V shed 1 base and J shed 1 base, with 14 bases lying between them.

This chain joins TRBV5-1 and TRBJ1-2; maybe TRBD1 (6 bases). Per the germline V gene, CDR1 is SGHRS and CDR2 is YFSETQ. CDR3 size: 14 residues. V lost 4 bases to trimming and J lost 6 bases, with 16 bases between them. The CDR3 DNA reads TGCGCCAGCAGCCATGGTGCGGGGGCTGATGGCTACACCTTC. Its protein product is CASSHGAGADGYTF.

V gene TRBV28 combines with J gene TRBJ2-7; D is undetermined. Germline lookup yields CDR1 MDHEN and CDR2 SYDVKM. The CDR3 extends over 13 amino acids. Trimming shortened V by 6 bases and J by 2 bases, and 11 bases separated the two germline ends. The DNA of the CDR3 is TGTGCCAGCAGCCTAAGCCGAGCCTACGAGCAGTACTTC. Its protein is CASSLSRAYEQYF.

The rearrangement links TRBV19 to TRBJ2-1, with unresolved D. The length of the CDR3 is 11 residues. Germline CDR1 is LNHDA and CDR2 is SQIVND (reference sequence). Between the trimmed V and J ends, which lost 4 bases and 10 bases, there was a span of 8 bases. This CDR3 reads CASSTNREQFF. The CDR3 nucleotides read TGTGCCAGTAGTACAAACAGAGAGCAGTTCTTC.

Here the CDR3 DNA reads TGCGCCAGCAGCAGGGACTTGAACGAGCAGTACTTC. Its translation is CASSRDLNEQYF. The V call is TRBV5-1, the J call TRBJ2-7; D might be TRBD2 (6 bases). Looked up from germline, CDR1 is SGHRS and CDR2 is YFSETQ. CDR3 size: 12 residues. Trimming removed 4 bases from V and 5 bases from J, with 10 bases in between.

DNA of the CDR3: TGCGCCAGCAGCCAAGAGGGCGGGGATACGCAGTATTTT. Its translation is CASSQEGGDTQYF. The chain uses TRBV4-1 and TRBJ2-3, with D possibly matching TRBD2 (5 bases). Per the germline V gene, CDR1 is MGHRA and CDR2 is YSYEKL. With 0 bases removed from V and 6 bases from J, the gap between germline ends came to 7 bases. CDR3 length equals 13 residues.

CDR3 in DNA: TGTGCCAGCAGCGCTACAATGACAGGGGGGCAGTTCTTC. This codes for CASSATMTGGQFF. The chain combines TRBV9 with TRBJ2-1; 9 nucleotides match TRBD1. This CDR3 has 13 residues. V trimming: 3 bases; J trimming: 12 bases; junction bases outside the gene matches: 7. CDR1 and CDR2 from the germline V gene are SGDLS and YYNGEE.

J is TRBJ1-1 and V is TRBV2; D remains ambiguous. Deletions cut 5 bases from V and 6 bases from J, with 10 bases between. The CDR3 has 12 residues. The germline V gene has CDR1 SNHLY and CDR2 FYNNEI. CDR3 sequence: CASSYGFAEAFF. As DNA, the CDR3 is TGTGCCAGCAGTTACGGGTTCGCTGAAGCTTTCTTT. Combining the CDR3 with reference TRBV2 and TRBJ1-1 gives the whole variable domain EPEVTQTPSHQVTQMGQEVILRCVPISNHLYFYWYRQILGQKVEFLVSFYNNEISEKSEIFDDQFSVERPDGSNFTLKIRSTKLEDSAMYFCASSYGFAEAFFGQGTRLTVV.

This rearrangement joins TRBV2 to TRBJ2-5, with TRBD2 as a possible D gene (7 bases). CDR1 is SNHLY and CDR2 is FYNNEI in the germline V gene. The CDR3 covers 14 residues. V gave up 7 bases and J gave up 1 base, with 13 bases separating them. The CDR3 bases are TGTGCCAGCAATGGGGGGGGGCGCCAAGAGACCCAGTACTTC. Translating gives CASNGGGRQETQYF. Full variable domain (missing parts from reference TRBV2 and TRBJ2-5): EPEVTQTPSHQVTQMGQEVILRCVPISNHLYFYWYRQILGQKVEFLVSFYNNEISEKSEIFDDQFSVERPDGSNFTLKIRSTKLEDSAMYFCASNGGGRQETQYFGPGTRLLVL.

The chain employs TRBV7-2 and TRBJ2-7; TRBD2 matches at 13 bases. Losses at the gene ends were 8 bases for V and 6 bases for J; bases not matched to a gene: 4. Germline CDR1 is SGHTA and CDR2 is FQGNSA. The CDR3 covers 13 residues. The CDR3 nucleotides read TGTGCCAGCCGGACTAGCGGGAGCCTCGAGCAGTACTTC. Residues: CASRTSGSLEQYF.

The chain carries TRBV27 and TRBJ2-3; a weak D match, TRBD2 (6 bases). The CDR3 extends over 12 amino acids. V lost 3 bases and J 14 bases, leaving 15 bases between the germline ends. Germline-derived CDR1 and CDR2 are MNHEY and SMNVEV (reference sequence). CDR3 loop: CASSFSGGGLYF. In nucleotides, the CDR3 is TGTGCCAGCAGTTTTAGCGGCGGAGGGCTGTATTTT.

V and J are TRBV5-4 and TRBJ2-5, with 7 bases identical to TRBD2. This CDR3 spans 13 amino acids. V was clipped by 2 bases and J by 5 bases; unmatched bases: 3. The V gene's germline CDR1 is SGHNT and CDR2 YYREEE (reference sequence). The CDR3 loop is CASSFWTSETQYF. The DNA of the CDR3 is TGTGCCAGCAGCTTCTGGACTAGTGAGACCCAGTACTTC.